Reported below is one T cell receptor beta chain. What it recognizes is unknown. Deep was the level at which the assay was run. TCRdb's copy holds only in-frame clones and misses some; the assay was immunoSEQ multiplex PCR. Counted here are about 870,000 clones, about 91% occurring once; the ten biggest clones make up 24%. V was clipped by 4 bases and J by 3 bases; unmatched bases: 12. The CDR3 length is 18 residues. Germline-derived CDR1 and CDR2 are MDHEN and SYDVKM. This entry is derived from a study of shared clonotypes between healthy human individuals. Overall study: The people who gave samples were a couple of women and a few men aged 18 to 49.

Study-level points and caveats: In contrast to clonotypes shared by all four donors, non-shared clonotypes had lower generation probabilities.

Naive-designated CD8 cells lacked CD45RO, were positively enriched for CCR7, and omitted terminally differentiated effector memory CD45RA+ cells. Input material: naive CD8+ T cells sorted from blood. The clonotype comes from a man aged 30-40 years in good health. This rearrangement joins TRBV28 to TRBJ2-1; 10 bases are shared with TRBD2. In nucleotides, the CDR3 is TGTGCCAGCAGTTCCCCTCCCCTACTAGCGGGAAGCTACAATGAGCAGTTCTTC. Residues: CASSSPPLLAGSYNEQFF.